These T cell receptor beta chains were read from a single sample in a study of OX40 agonist ivuxolimab in advanced cancers. Repertoires were generated with immunoSEQ multiplex PCR, while TCRdb's copy carries only in-frame clones and drops some. The sample comprises tens of thousands of clones, 75% to 85% of which are singletons, and approximately 1.5% rests with the top ten. Here the sequenced sample was CD4+ or CD8+ T cells sorted from blood, taken in a trial of the OX40 agonist ivuxolimab. These receptors were collected from an adult with an advanced solid tumor such as melanoma, head and neck, liver or kidney cancer. Both conserved end residues are part of each CDR3. The D gene is left open where the match is weak. Rows may omit the clone size; those that give it use once, few, many or a size class.

V gene	D gene	J gene	clone size	CDR3 DNA	CDR3 protein
TRBV7-9	TRBD1	TRBJ2-1	-	TGTGCCAGCAGCGGACGTCGGGACAGCACCTACAATGAGCAGTTCTTC	CASSGRRDSTYNEQFF
TRBV2	-	TRBJ1-4	-	TGTGCCAGCAATAAGAGGGGGGCAACTAATGAAAAACTGTTTTTT	CASNKRGATNEKLFF
TRBV13	-	TRBJ1-4	-	TGTGCCAGCAGCCGACACCGGGAAGCTGAAAAACTGTTTTTT	CASSRHREAEKLFF
TRBV7-9	TRBD1	TRBJ2-7	many	TGTGCCAGCAGCGACAGGGGCCCCTACGAGCAGTACTTC	CASSDRGPYEQYF
TRBV6-5	-	TRBJ1-1	-	TGTGCCAGCAGTTACTTGGACGGTGAAGCTTTCTTT	CASSYLDGEAFF
TRBV6-1	TRBD2	TRBJ2-7	-	TGTGCCAGCAGTCTTAGCGGGGGGGGGTACGAGCAGTACTTC	CASSLSGGGYEQYF
TRBV6-1	-	TRBJ2-2	-	TGTGCCAGCAGCGCCGAGACCACCGGGGAGCTGTTTTTT	CASSAETTGELFF
TRBV30	-	TRBJ1-2	-	TGTGCCTGGAGTCCAGGGGCCTATGGCTACACCTTC	CAWSPGAYGYTF
TRBV25-1	-	TRBJ2-5	-	TGTGCCAGCAGTGCCGTCCTGGGGACCCAGTACTTC	CASSAVLGTQYF
TRBV6-6	TRBD1	TRBJ2-3	-	TGTGCCAGCAGTCCGGACAGGTTGAACTCAGATACGCAGTATTTT	CASSPDRLNSDTQYF
TRBV4-2	TRBD2	TRBJ2-5	-	TGTGCCAGCAGCCAAGAAGCGGGGGGGTGGGAGACCCAGTACTTC	CASSQEAGGWETQYF
TRBV6-1	TRBD2	TRBJ2-3	-	TGTGCCAGCAGTGAACTATGGGCTAGCGGGGGTGTCACAGATACGCAGTATTTT	CASSELWASGGVTDTQYF
TRBV13	TRBD1	TRBJ1-2	-	TGTGCCAGCAGCATCGGACAGGGGCCGTATGGCTACACCTTC	CASSIGQGPYGYTF
TRBV28	TRBD1	TRBJ1-2	-	TGTGCCAGCACCCCCCCATCGGGACAGGGGGCCTATGGCTACACCTTC	CASTPPSGQGAYGYTF